The subject of this entry is one TCR beta chain. This sample is part of a study of long-term antiretroviral therapy in people with HIV. The immunoSEQ assay was v3.0, run at survey level. TCRdb's copy holds only in-frame clones and misses some; the assay was immunoSEQ multiplex PCR. The sample comprises some 23,000 clones, 76% of which are singletons, and approximately 11% rests with the top ten. Germline trimming cut 5 bases from V and 6 bases from J; bases unmatched to any gene: 3. CDR3 length equals 15 residues. Germline V gene sequence: CDR1 SGHAT, CDR2 FQDESV (reference sequence). This receptor was identified in a middle-aged woman with HIV. The sample consisted of unsorted PBMCs, taken 1.1 years before starting antiretroviral therapy. The chain carries TRBV11-1 and TRBJ2-2; 13 bases are a match to TRBD2. The CDR3 coding sequence is TGTGCCAGCAGCCCCGGACTAGCGGGGGCCGGGGAGCTGTTTTTT. As protein: CASSPGLAGAGELFF.